Below, 18 T cell receptor beta chains from the same sample are listed, as sequenced in a study of shared clonotypes between healthy human individuals. TCRdb's copy holds only in-frame clones and misses some; the assay was immunoSEQ multiplex PCR. The sample lists some 1 million clones, about three quarters seen once, with 1.4% in the top ten. Sequencing was carried out using memory CD4+ T cells sorted from blood. The subset is: CD45RA-negative fraction. These receptors all stem from a man aged 18 to 29 in good health.

The chain recombines TRBV7-9 with TRBJ2-5; TRBD2 aligns across 16 bases. The V segment lost 5 bases and the J segment 4 bases; nucleotides outside the gene matches: 7. Per the germline V gene, CDR1 is SEHNR and CDR2 is FQNEAQ (reference sequence). The CDR3 runs to 17 residues. The CDR3 DNA reads TGTGCCAGCAGCCCCGGGACTAGCGGGAGGGCCGGAGAGACCCAGTACTTC. Its translation: CASSPGTSGRAGETQYF. The full variable domain, in which reference TRBV7-9 and TRBJ2-5 provide the parts outside the CDR3, is DTGVSQNPRHKITKRGQNVTFRCDPISEHNRLYWYRQTLGQGPEFLTYFQNEAQLEKSRLLSDRFSAERPKGSFSTLEIQRTEQGDSAMYLCASSPGTSGRAGETQYFGPGTRLLVL.

V gene TRBV9 combines with J gene TRBJ2-7; no clear D. The CDR3 has 12 residues. V dropped 3 bases and J dropped 3 bases, with 7 bases sitting between them. Germline CDR1 is SGDLS and CDR2 is YYNGEE. The CDR3 DNA sequence: TGTGCCAGCAGCGATCCTAGCTACGAGCAGTACTTC. Translating it yields CASSDPSYEQYF.

The chain uses TRBV30 and TRBJ2-6; 9 bases map to TRBD1. CDR1 and CDR2 (germline): GTSNPN, SVGIG (reference sequence). This CDR3 has 17 residues. Germline trimming cut 3 bases from V and 0 bases from J; bases unmatched to any gene: 6. CDR3 region: CAWRKTGGTSGANVLTF. The CDR3 DNA sequence: TGTGCCTGGAGGAAAACAGGGGGCACCTCTGGGGCCAACGTCCTGACTTTC.

The V call is TRBV6-4, the J call TRBJ2-3; no clear D gene. CDR1 MRHNA and CDR2 SNTAGT come from the germline V gene. Trimming shortened V by 0 bases and J by 0 bases, and 10 bases separated the two germline ends. The length of the CDR3 is 16 residues. The CDR3 reads CASSDSENLSTDTQYF. CDR3 nucleotides: TGTGCCAGCAGTGACTCAGAGAACTTGAGCACAGATACGCAGTATTTT.

The chain carries TRBV6-5 and TRBJ1-2; 7 bases are shared with TRBD1. Germline V lookup: CDR1 MNHEY, CDR2 SVGAGI. With V trimmed by 6 bases and J by 8 bases, 12 bases remained unmatched. There are 14 residues in the CDR3. The CDR3 protein is CASSPPGGWRGYTF. The CDR3 nucleotides read TGTGCCAGCAGCCCCCCAGGGGGATGGAGGGGCTACACCTTC.

V gene TRBV18 combines with J gene TRBJ1-2, with TRBD1 identical over 8 bases. The CDR3 runs to 13 residues. The V segment lost 4 bases and the J segment 5 bases; nucleotides outside the gene matches: 3. Germline V gene sequence: CDR1 KGHSH, CDR2 LQKENI. The CDR3, as DNA: TGTGCCAGCTCACACACAGGGGGGTATGGCTACACCTTC. This codes for CASSHTGGYGYTF.

The gene calls are TRBV7-2 and TRBJ2-3, with D perhaps matching TRBD1 or TRBD2 (5 bases each). Trimming removed 4 bases at V and 0 bases at J, with 14 bases between. The CDR3 consists of 16 residues. The germline V gene encodes CDR1 SGHTA and CDR2 FQGNSA. In nucleotides, the CDR3 is TGTGCCAGCAGCTCTAGCAGGGCCGGTAGCACAGATACGCAGTATTTT. This codes for CASSSSRAGSTDTQYF.

The V and J genes are TRBV10-3 and TRBJ2-7; 8 bases match TRBD2. V was pared by 0 bases and J by 4 bases, with 8 bases of the junction left unmatched. The CDR3 consists of 16 residues. The germline CDR1 and CDR2 sequences are ENHRY and SYGVKD. CDR3 loop: CAISESGSGMSYEQYF. In DNA form, the CDR3 reads TGTGCCATCAGTGAGTCGGGTAGCGGGATGTCTTACGAGCAGTACTTC.

The CDR3 DNA sequence: TGTGCCAGCAGACCGACAAGCAACGAGCAGTACTTC. It is translated as CASRPTSNEQYF. The chain combines TRBV2 with TRBJ2-7, with unresolved D. Germline CDR1 SNHLY, CDR2 FYNNEI. V was clipped by 6 bases and J by 5 bases, with 11 bases between them. This CDR3 has 12 amino acids.

The rearrangement joins TRBV15 to TRBJ2-1; 12 positions match TRBD2. This CDR3 region has 17 residues. The V and J ends lost 5 bases and 3 bases, in that order; junction bases with no gene match: 8. From germline, CDR1 is LNHNV and CDR2 YYDKDF (reference sequence). The CDR3 nucleotides are TGTGCCACCAGCGGCCGGACTAGCGGGACCCTCTACAATGAGCAGTTCTTC. Amino acid sequence: CATSGRTSGTLYNEQFF.

The chain is built from TRBV28 and TRBJ1-4, with no clear D. This CDR3 has 15 residues. V dropped 11 bases and J dropped 8 bases, with 24 bases sitting between them. Looked up from germline, CDR1 is MDHEN and CDR2 is SYDVKM. The CDR3 here is CAYSSVAPGREKLFF. In DNA form, the CDR3 reads TGTGCCTACTCTTCGGTCGCCCCCGGGAGGGAAAAACTGTTTTTT.

The V and J genes are TRBV18 and TRBJ1-1; TRBD1 agrees at 7 bases. This CDR3 is 15 amino acids long. With V trimmed by 3 bases and J by 8 bases, 12 bases remained unmatched. Looked up from germline, CDR1 is KGHSH and CDR2 is LQKENI. As DNA, the CDR3 is TGTGCCAGCTCACCTACGCGGACAGGACTGGCCGAAGCTTTCTTT. Translating gives CASSPTRTGLAEAFF.

The chain carries TRBV25-1 and TRBJ1-6; TRBD1 matches at 11 bases. The J segment lost 6 bases and the V segment lost 6 bases, leaving 7 bases of the junction unmatched. Germline-derived CDR1 and CDR2 are MGHDK and SYGVNS. The CDR3 is 16 residues long. The CDR3 nucleotides are TGTGCCAGCAGCGGACAGGGGGCTGCCGGTAATTCACCCCTCCACTTT. Residues: CASSGQGAAGNSPLHF.

The count of this clone is one. V usage is TRBV6-6 and J usage is TRBJ2-7; unclear D gene. Germline CDR1 reads MNHNY; CDR2 reads SVGAGI (reference sequence). V dropped 8 bases and J dropped 6 bases, with 14 bases sitting between them. The CDR3 is 12 residues long. CDR3 sequence (DNA): TGTGCCAGCCACACGAGGATTTGCGAGCAGTACTTC. Protein product: CASHTRICEQYF.

The genes are TRBV27 and TRBJ1-1; D remains unclear. CDR1 is MNHEY and CDR2 is SMNVEV in the germline V gene (reference sequence). This CDR3 region has 13 residues. With 6 bases removed from V and 2 bases from J, the gap between germline ends came to 10 bases. The DNA of the CDR3 is TGTGCCAGCAGGAACCCCCACAACACTGAAGCTTTCTTT. As protein: CASRNPHNTEAFF.

The chain carries TRBV28 and TRBJ1-5; D not resolved. V lost 4 bases and J lost 6, with 13 bases in between. Germline CDR1 reads MDHEN; CDR2 reads SYDVKM. The CDR3 has 14 residues. The CDR3 DNA follows: TGTGCCAGCAGTTCCTTGTTGGGGTCTCAGCCCCAGCATTTT. Encoded protein: CASSSLLGSQPQHF.

About this clone itself: A junction end diverges from the germline sequence, so it may reflect a read error. Other DNA sequences in this sample translate to the same CDR3. The V gene is TRBV30, the J gene TRBJ1-4; D unresolved. CDR3 length: 13 residues. Germline V gives CDR1 GTSNPN, CDR2 SVGIG (reference sequence). The CDR3 DNA follows: TGTGCTTGGAGTGCCGATTTAAATGAAAAACTGTTTTTT. As protein: CAWSADLNEKLFF.

The chain combines TRBV11-2 with TRBJ2-4; D not resolved. Trimming left V 5 bases short and J 0 bases short, with 14 bases between. The germline CDR1 and CDR2 sequences are SGHAT and FQNNGV. This CDR3 has 16 amino acids. The CDR3 loop reads CASSPHIRLAKNIQYF. The DNA for the CDR3 is TGTGCCAGCAGCCCCCACATCCGTCTAGCCAAAAACATTCAGTACTTC.